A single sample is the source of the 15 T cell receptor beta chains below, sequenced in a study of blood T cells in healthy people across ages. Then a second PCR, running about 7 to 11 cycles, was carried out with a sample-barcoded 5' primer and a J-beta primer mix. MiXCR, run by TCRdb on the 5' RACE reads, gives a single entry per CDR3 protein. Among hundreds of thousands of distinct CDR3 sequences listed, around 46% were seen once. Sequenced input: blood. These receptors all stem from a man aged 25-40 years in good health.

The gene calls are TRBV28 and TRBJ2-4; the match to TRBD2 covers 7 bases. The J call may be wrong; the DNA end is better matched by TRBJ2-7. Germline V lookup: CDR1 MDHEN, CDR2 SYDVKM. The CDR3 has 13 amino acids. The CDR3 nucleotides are TGTGCCACCTACGGGGGGTACTCCTACGAGCAGTACTTC. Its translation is CATYGGYSYEQYF.

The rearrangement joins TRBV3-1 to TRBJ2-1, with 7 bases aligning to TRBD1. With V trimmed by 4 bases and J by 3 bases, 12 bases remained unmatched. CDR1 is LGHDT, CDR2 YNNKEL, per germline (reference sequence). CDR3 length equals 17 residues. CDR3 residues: CASSPPPGGPNYNEQFF. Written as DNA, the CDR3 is TGTGCCAGCAGCCCCCCCCCAGGGGGACCCAACTACAATGAGCAGTTCTTC.

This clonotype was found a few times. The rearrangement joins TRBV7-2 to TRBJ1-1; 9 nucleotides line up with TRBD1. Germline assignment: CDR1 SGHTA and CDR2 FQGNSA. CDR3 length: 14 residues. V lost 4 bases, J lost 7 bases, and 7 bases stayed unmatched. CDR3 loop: CASSWRQGVDEAFF. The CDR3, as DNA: TGTGCCAGCAGCTGGAGACAGGGGGTGGATGAAGCTTTCTTT.

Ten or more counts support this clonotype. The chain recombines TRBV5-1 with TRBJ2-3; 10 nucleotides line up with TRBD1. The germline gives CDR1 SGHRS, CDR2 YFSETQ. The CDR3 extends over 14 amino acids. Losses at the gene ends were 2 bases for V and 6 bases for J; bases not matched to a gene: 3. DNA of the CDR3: TGCGCCAGCAGCTTCGGGACAGGGGCCGATACGCAGTATTTT. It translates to CASSFGTGADTQYF.

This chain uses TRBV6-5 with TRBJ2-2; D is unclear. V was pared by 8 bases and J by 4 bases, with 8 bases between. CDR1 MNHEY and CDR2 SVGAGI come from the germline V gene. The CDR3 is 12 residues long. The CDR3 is CASHKITGELFF. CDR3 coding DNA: TGTGCCAGCCATAAGATCACCGGGGAGCTGTTTTTT.

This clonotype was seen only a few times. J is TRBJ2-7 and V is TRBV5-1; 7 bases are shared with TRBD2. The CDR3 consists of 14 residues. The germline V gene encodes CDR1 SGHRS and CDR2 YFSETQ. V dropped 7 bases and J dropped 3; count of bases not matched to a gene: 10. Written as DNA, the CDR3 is TGCGCCAGCCAGGCGGGAGATTCGGTCTACGAGCAGTACTTC. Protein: CASQAGDSVYEQYF.

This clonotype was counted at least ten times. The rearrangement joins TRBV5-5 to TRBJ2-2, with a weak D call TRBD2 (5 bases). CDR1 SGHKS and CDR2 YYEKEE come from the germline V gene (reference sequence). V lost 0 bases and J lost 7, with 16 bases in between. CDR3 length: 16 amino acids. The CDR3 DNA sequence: TGTGCCAGCAGCTTGGTGATGGGAGCAATGGACGGGGAGCTGTTTTTT. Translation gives CASSLVMGAMDGELFF.

In DNA form, the CDR3 reads TGTGCCAGCAGTTTATCAGCGGGGACATCCTACAATGAGCAGTTCTTC. Translation gives CASSLSAGTSYNEQFF. This sequence joins TRBV27 and TRBJ2-1; tentatively, D is TRBD2 (7 bases). This CDR3 is 16 amino acids long. V shed 0 bases and J shed 1 base, with 10 bases lying between them. CDR1 and CDR2 (germline): MNHEY, SMNVEV (reference sequence).

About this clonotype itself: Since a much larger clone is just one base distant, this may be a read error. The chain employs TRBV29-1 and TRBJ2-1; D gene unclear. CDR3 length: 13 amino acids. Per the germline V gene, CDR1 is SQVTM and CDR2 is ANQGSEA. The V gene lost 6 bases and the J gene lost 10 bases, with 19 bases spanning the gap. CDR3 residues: CSVRIVSSYEQFF. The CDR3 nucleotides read TGCAGCGTGCGGATAGTGAGCTCCTACGAGCAGTTCTTC.

The CDR3 reads CASSPLIGESYEQYF. The CDR3, as DNA: TGTGCCAGCAGTCCTCTTATCGGGGAGAGTTACGAGCAGTACTTC. This rearrangement joins TRBV28 to TRBJ2-7, with D possibly TRBD2 on 5 matching bases. With 5 bases removed from V and 4 bases from J, the gap between germline ends came to 18 bases. This CDR3 spans 15 amino acids. CDR1 is MDHEN and CDR2 is SYDVKM in the germline V gene.

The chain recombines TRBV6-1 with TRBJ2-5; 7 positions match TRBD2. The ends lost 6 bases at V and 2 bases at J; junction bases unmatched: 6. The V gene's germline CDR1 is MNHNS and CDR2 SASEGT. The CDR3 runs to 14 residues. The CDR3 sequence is CASRRGTAQETQYF. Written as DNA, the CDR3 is TGTGCCAGCAGGCGGGGGACCGCTCAAGAGACCCAGTACTTC.

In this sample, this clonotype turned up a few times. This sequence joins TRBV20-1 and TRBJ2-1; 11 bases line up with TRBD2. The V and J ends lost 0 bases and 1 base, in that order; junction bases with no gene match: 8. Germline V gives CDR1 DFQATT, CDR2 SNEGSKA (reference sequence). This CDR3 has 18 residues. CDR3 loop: CSARDQGRLAGSYNEQFF. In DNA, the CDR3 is TGCAGTGCTAGAGATCAAGGCAGACTAGCGGGGTCCTACAATGAGCAGTTCTTC.

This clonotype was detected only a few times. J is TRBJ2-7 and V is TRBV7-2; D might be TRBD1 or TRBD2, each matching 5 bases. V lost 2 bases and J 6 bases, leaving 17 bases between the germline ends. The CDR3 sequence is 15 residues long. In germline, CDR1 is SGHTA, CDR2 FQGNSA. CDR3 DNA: TGTGCCAGCAGCTTAACACCGGGGCCTGTTGGCGAGCAGTACTTC. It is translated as CASSLTPGPVGEQYF.

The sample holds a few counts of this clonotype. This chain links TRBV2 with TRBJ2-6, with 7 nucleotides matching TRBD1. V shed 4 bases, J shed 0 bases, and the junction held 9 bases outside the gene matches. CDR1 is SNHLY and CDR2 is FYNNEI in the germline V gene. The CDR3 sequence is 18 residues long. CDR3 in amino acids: CASSVEGTASSGANVLTF. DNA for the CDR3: TGTGCCAGCAGTGTCGAAGGGACAGCGAGCTCTGGGGCCAACGTCCTGACTTTC.

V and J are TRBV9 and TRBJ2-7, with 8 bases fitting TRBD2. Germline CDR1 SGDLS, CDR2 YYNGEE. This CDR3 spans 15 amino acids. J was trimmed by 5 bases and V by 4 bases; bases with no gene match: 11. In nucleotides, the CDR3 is TGTGCCAGCAGCCCCCGGGGTAGCGGGGTTCACGAGCAGTACTTC. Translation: CASSPRGSGVHEQYF.